This is a list of T cell receptor beta chains from one sample in a study of high-grade serous ovarian cancer treatment subgroups. Measured with immunoSEQ multiplex PCR; TCRdb has only the in-frame clones, and not every one. The sample shows about 16,000 clones, around 73% of them seen only once. The material sequenced was tumor tissue. The receptors were sampled from a human donor with high-grade serous ovarian cancer. CDR3s leave out the opening cysteine and the closing phenylalanine or tryptophan. Each record gives: V gene, CDR3 length, CDR3 protein.

TRBV4-1 15 ASSQAPTGSGDQPQH
TRBV6-4 12 ASSDSPDSVTQY
TRBV30 11 ARGTGVNSPLH
TRBV6-6 14 ASSYSRPVAGNTIY
TRBV7-2 11 ASSLGTAYGYT
TRBV30 12 AWIGQGGGYEQY
TRBV7-2 12 ASSLGQGQNIQY
TRBV4-1 14 ASSQDRASALTTIY
TRBV6-7 9 ARGVLETQY
TRBV5-3 12 APTSPLWTAEAF
TRBV28 18 ASSQPEDRDTLLGTDTQY
TRBV30 12 AWTPGRSNSPLH
TRBV28 14 ASSEPGRGTPGELF
TRBV4-1 11 ASSQIMGDGYT
TRBV2 10 ARRGGGTEAF
TRBV7-9 12 ASSRTASDEKLF
TRBV11-2 12 ASSLDLGDGGYT
TRBV4-2 14 ASSQEVAGGPYEQY
TRBV15 14 ATSRDATYSGNTIY
TRBV11-2 15 ASSSFGLAGAKNIQY
TRBV6-6 11 ASSSTTGNEQY
TRBV29-1 10 SALTVIETQY
TRBV6-6 14 ASSYGKGTSGETQY
TRBV11-2 16 ASSRPGRAGLVNTEAF
TRBV19 12 ASSIGQAAYEQY
TRBV5-6 12 ASSLTGGGSPLY
TRBV10-2 12 ASGGLGPGNTIY
TRBV5-6 11 ASSPRGGYEQY
TRBV29-1 12 SALTDSSYNEQF
TRBV6-1 15 ASSAPLAGGRGDTQY
TRBV7-9 11 ASSFQGSGELF
TRBV18 13 ASSPPTSGGGEQF
TRBV5-1 12 ASSPGDHDHGYT
TRBV21-1 19 AKFPPLDIRPKEGVTDTQY
TRBV29-1 12 NVVGTGVTNEQF
TRBV10-3 10 AISDQGREQF
TRBV7-2 12 ASSLGSGQETQY
TRBV5-6 13 ASSASGTGSYEQY
TRBV30 13 AWSRGGGLGSPLH
TRBV4-3 13 ASSLSRGRGYEQY
TRBV27 11 ASSSTGNSPLH
TRBV10-1 11 ASMVQGTEKLF
TRBV19 12 ASRTSGGNGIQY
TRBV6-4 13 ASSLHHQNTGELF
TRBV7-3 13 ASSSKPGLDYEQY
TRBV6-5 12 ASSYSGQHRELF
TRBV27 14 ASSPLEQGANTEAF
TRBV7-2 13 ASSLEAGPNYEQY